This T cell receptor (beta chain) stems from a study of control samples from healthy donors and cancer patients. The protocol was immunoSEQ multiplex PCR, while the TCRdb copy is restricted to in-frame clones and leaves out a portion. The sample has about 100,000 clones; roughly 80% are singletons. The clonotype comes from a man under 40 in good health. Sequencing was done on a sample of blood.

CDR3 protein: CASSRIYEQYF. In DNA form, the CDR3 reads TGTGCCAGCAGTCGGATCTACGAGCAGTACTTC. The chain carries TRBV2 and TRBJ2-7; D unresolved. The CDR3 is made up of 11 amino acids. Deletions cut 5 bases from V and 3 bases from J, with 5 bases between. Germline V gene lookup returns CDR1 SNHLY and CDR2 FYNNEI.